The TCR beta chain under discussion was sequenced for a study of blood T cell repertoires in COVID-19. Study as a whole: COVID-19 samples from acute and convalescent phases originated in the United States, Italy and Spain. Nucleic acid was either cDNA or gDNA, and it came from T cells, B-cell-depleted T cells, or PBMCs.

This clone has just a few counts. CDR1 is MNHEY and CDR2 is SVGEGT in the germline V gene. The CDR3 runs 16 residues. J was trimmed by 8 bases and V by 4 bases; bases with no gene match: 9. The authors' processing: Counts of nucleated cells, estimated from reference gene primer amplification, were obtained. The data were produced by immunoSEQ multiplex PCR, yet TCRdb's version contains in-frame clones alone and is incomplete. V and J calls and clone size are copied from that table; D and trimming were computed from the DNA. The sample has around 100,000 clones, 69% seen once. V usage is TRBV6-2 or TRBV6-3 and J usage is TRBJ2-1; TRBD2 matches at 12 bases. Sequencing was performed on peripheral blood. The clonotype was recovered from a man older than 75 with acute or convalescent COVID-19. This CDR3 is CASSLIPGLAGDEQFF. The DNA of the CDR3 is TGTGCCAGCAGTTTGATTCCGGGACTAGCGGGCGATGAGCAGTTCTTC.